This T cell receptor beta chain emerged from a study of low-dose radiotherapy and immunotherapy resistance in tumors. Study details: A dose of 1 Gy per fraction every two weeks went to Cohort 2, totaling 13 Gy over 26 weeks. Intravenous cyclophosphamide at 200 mg/m2 preceded radiation and immunotherapy by one day, every two weeks.

Time point here: before trial treatment. Treatment combined nivolumab, ipilimumab, aspirin, low-dose cyclophosphamide and low-dose radiotherapy in a dose-escalation trial. Alpha- and beta-chain coverage of first-strand cDNA came from TRAV- and TRBV-specific primers. A roughly 20-cycle PCR with a constant-region primer and V-primer adapter amplified TCRs. MiXCR was run by TCRdb on the reads, yielding one entry per CDR3 protein. The sample includes tens of thousands of distinct CDR3 sequences, roughly 24% seen only once; the top ten take approximately 5.4%. The CDR3 is 13 residues long. V was trimmed by 3 bases and J by 7 bases, leaving 12 bases between them. Germline CDR1 is SGHAT and CDR2 is FQNNGV. This clonotype was observed many times.

This specimen was PBMCs, taken before treatment. This sequence was found in a male donor with prostate cancer. V usage is TRBV11-2 and J usage is TRBJ1-1, with a weak D call TRBD1 (5 bases). CDR3 nucleotides: TGTGCCAGCAGCTTCCCCCTGGGGGGTGAAGCTTTCTTT. Residues: CASSFPLGGEAFF.